Following are 6 T cell receptor beta chains from one sample sequenced in a study of blood T cell repertoires in COVID-19 (dated by TCRdb to about 2020). The library came from the immunoSEQ multiplex PCR assay. Imported from immuneACCESS, the table was reduced by TCRdb to in-frame sequences with V and J called. These copies leave out some clones; in studies compared against another copy, an unresolved V gene accounts for under half, and the cause of the remainder is not known. This sample holds fewer than 350,000 clones; approximately 90% were observed only once. In total, the top ten clones hold approximately 4.6% of the sample. What was sequenced was peripheral blood. The source of these receptors is a man aged 40-49 years with acute or convalescent COVID-19.

The chain couples TRBV6-6 to TRBJ1-2; a weak D match, TRBD1 (5 bases). Trimming shortened V by 10 bases and J by 3 bases, and 15 bases separated the two germline ends. Germline V CDR1 and CDR2: MNHNY, SVGAGI (reference sequence). The CDR3 spans 13 residues. The CDR3 is CATHGGADYGYTF. The CDR3 nucleotides are TGTGCCACCCACGGGGGTGCGGACTATGGCTACACCTTC.

This clone has a handful of counts. V and J are TRBV7-6 and TRBJ1-4; D is perhaps TRBD1 (6 bases). This CDR3 has 16 amino acids. Per the germline V gene, CDR1 is SGHVS and CDR2 is FNYEAQ. The V and J ends lost 5 bases and 8 bases respectively, with 21 bases between them. The CDR3 sequence: CASSQMDQGSGEKLFF. In DNA, the CDR3 is TGTGCCAGCAGCCAGATGGATCAGGGGTCTGGCGAAAAACTGTTTTTT.

This clone appeared once. The V call is TRBV9, the J call TRBJ1-2, with TRBD1 matching 7 bases. Germline values: CDR1 SGDLS, CDR2 YYNGEE. Trimming took 1 base from V and 5 from J; bases not matched to a gene: 2. The CDR3 has 13 amino acids. The CDR3 DNA is TGTGCCAGCAGCGTAAGGGGACAGTATGGCTACACCTTC. It specifies CASSVRGQYGYTF.

The chain has TRBV6-1 and TRBJ2-7; D is unresolved. V was pared by 3 bases and J by 2 bases, with 8 bases between. The CDR3 is 13 residues long. Germline lookup yields CDR1 MNHNS and CDR2 SASEGT. This CDR3 reads CASSDRLAYEQYF. In nucleotides, the CDR3 is TGTGCCAGCAGTGACAGGTTGGCCTACGAGCAGTACTTC.

The chain has TRBV7-2 and TRBJ2-3; 8 nucleotides match TRBD1. V trimming: 5 bases; J trimming: 1 base; junction bases outside the gene matches: 5. Germline CDR1 and CDR2: SGHTA and FQGNSA. The CDR3 runs to 15 residues. The CDR3 loop is CASSAQTGGTDTQYF. DNA for the CDR3: TGTGCCAGCAGCGCCCAGACAGGGGGCACAGATACGCAGTATTTT.

This chain joins TRBV12-2 and TRBJ1-6; the DNA was not compared with TRBD1, the D call given in the table. TRBV12-2 is deemed a pseudogene. The CDR3 runs to 20 residues. Written as DNA, the CDR3 is TGTGCAAGTCGCACCCGGACAGGCGGTAAAGTGAACTCCTATAATTCACCCCTCCACTTT. Residues: CASRTRTGGKVNSYNSPLHF.